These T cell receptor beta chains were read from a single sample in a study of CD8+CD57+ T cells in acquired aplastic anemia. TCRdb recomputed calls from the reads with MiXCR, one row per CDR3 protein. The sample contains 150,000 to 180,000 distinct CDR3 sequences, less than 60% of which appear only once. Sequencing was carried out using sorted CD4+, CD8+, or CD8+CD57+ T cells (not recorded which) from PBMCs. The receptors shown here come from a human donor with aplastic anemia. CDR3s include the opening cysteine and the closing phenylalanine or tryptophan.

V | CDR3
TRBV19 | CATSWDSSYEQYF
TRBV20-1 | CSARGRGKNNEQFF
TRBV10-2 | CASWGDASYEQYF
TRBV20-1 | CSARSENAADTEAFF
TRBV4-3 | CASSQERTGLYGYTF
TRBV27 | CASSPGLSYERYF
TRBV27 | CASSPRTGQETQYF
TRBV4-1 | CASSQSGQGARNSPLHF
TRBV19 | CASSVSPDLAFF
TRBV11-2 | CASSLDLGPSSYEQFF
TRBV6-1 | CASRTGQGGNSPLHF
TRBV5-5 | CASSLRAAGDTQYF
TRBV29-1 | CSVYLLDSPNYGYTF
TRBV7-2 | CASSPYGGASYEQYF
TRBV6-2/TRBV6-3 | CASSYGQQETQYF
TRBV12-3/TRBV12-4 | CASSPTGAPYEQYF
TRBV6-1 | CASQAGYEQYF
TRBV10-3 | CAISDASGGPQETQYF
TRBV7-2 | CASSLYGTEAFF
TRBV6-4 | CASSAAGGNQPQHF
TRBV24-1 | CATSASSDSESASWQFF
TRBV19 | CASRGTVYGYTF
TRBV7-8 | CASTTGTGVNEQFF
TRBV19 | CASSIGHNEQFF
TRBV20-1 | CSARVSGYEQYF
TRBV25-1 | CASSDPLGQENYGYTF
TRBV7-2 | CASSSSGRREQYF
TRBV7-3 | CASSSPRLAGATDTQYF
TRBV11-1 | CASSLVYQTGGKETQYF
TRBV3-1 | CASSPQHNEQFF
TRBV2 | CASGQPQHF
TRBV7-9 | CASSLEGAQETQYF
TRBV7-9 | CASSLSTTDTQYF
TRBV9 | CASKGGSGSYEQYF
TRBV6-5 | CASSLGGLITDTQYF
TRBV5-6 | CASSGKGGKTNYGYTF
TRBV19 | CASSIRPGRGYTF
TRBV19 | CASILDRVNTEAFF
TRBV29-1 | CSVQPSLGEKLFF
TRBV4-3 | CASSYSGSTDTQYF
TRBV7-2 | CASSVLGGEQYF
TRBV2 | CAREIGGETQYF
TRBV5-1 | CASSLVAGGNTIYF
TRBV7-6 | CASSQDRMNTGELFF
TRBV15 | CATSSPQGYEQYF